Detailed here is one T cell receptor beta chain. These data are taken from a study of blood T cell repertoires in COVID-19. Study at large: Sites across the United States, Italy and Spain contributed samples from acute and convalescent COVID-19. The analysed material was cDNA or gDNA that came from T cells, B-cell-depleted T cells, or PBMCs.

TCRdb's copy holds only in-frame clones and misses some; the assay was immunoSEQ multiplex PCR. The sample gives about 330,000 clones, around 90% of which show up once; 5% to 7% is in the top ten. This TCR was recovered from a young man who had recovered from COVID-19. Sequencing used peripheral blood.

The CDR3 sequence is CASSFSGGPGNEQFF. The DNA for the CDR3 is TGTGCCAGCAGCTTTAGCGGGGGGCCGGGTAATGAGCAGTTCTTC. This chain links TRBV6-5 with TRBJ2-1; 10 bases align to TRBD2. The CDR3 spans 15 residues. The V gene end was trimmed by 6 bases and the J gene end by 7 bases; junction bases not matched to a gene: 9. Looked up from germline, CDR1 is MNHEY and CDR2 is SVGAGI.